The 13 T cell receptor beta chains reported below all come from one sample, sequenced in a study of cytomegalovirus exposure and HLA in healthy donors. Primers included in the PCR were 60 Vbeta and 13 Jbeta primers. Measured with immunoSEQ multiplex PCR; TCRdb has only the in-frame clones, and not every one. This sample carries approximately 180,000 clones, roughly three quarters of them seen once, and the ten largest clones take 13%. The material sequenced was PBMCs. The receptors were gathered from a woman aged 50 to 60 in good health and CMV-seropositive.

The chain joins TRBV6-1 to TRBJ1-1; 8 bases fit TRBD1. The V gene's germline CDR1 is MNHNS and CDR2 SASEGT. CDR3 length: 14 amino acids. V dropped 5 bases and J dropped 0; count of bases not matched to a gene: 2. CDR3 sequence reads: CASSRQGLNTEAFF. The CDR3 coding sequence is TGTGCCAGCAGTAGACAGGGGTTGAACACTGAAGCTTTCTTT.

This clone was counted once. This chain links TRBV5-6 with TRBJ2-1, with D perhaps TRBD1 (5 bases). Trimming left V 1 base short and J 3 bases short, with 8 bases between. Germline V lookup: CDR1 SGHDT, CDR2 YYEEEE. The CDR3 contains 14 residues. In DNA, the CDR3 is TGTGCCAGCAGCTTGCTCCAGGGCTACAATGAGCAGTTCTTC. Its protein product is CASSLLQGYNEQFF.

The sample holds a few counts of this clone. This rearrangement joins TRBV29-1 to TRBJ2-3; no firm D call. Germline CDR1 SQVTM, CDR2 ANQGSEA. The CDR3 loop spans 15 amino acids. V lost 2 bases and J 6 bases, leaving 18 bases between the germline ends. CDR3 nucleotide sequence: TGCAGCGTTGAAATCCCAAGTGGTGCGCTGGATACGCAGTATTTT. Protein product: CSVEIPSGALDTQYF.

V is TRBV5-4 and J is TRBJ2-7; 9 positions match TRBD1. The ends lost 6 bases at V and 2 bases at J; junction bases unmatched: 6. Germline values: CDR1 SGHNT, CDR2 YYREEE (reference sequence). The length of the CDR3 is 14 residues. The CDR3 DNA sequence: TGTGCCAGCAAGGGACAGGGAATGGCCTACGAGCAGTACTTC. The encoded protein is CASKGQGMAYEQYF.

A note on this clone: This same CDR3 is encoded by further DNA sequences in the sample. The chain joins TRBV5-1 to TRBJ1-5; no clear D. The germline V gene encodes CDR1 SGHRS and CDR2 YFSETQ. The CDR3 runs to 15 residues. Deletions cut 4 bases from V and 3 bases from J, with 14 bases between. The CDR3 DNA is TGCGCCAGCAGCAGTTCTGGCGGGCCCAATCAGCCCCAGCATTTT. Its translation: CASSSSGGPNQPQHF.

This clone was counted many times. The CDR3 loop reads CASREGQQNTEAFF. The CDR3 DNA follows: TGTGCCAGCAGGGAGGGACAGCAAAACACTGAAGCTTTCTTT. The rearrangement links TRBV5-4 to TRBJ1-1; 7 positions agree with TRBD1. Germline loops: CDR1 SGHNT, CDR2 YYREEE (reference sequence). The V gene end was trimmed by 5 bases and the J gene end by 2 bases; junction bases not matched to a gene: 6. The CDR3 is made up of 14 amino acids.

The gene calls are TRBV19 and TRBJ2-5; 7 bases align to TRBD2. This CDR3 is 12 amino acids long. Germline V gene sequence: CDR1 LNHDA, CDR2 SQIVND (reference sequence). Trimming at V came to 8 bases and at J to 4 bases, leaving 4 bases not matched to a gene. DNA of the CDR3: TGTGCCAGTTTTGGGGGGGGAGAGACCCAGTACTTC. This gives the protein CASFGGGETQYF.

The chain links TRBV27 to TRBJ2-5; 14 bases fit TRBD2. From germline, CDR1 is MNHEY and CDR2 SMNVEV (reference sequence). After removal of 8 bases from V and 0 bases from J, the junction contained 2 bases not matched to a gene. There are 15 residues in the CDR3. CDR3 in DNA: TGTGCCAGCTCGACTAGCGGGGGGGACCAAGAGACCCAGTACTTC. Its translation: CASSTSGGDQETQYF.

The chain employs TRBV5-4 and TRBJ2-2; 13 bases are a match to TRBD2. Trimming removed 3 bases from V and 7 bases from J; junction bases left unmatched: 3. Germline V gene sequence: CDR1 SGHNT, CDR2 YYREEE (reference sequence). There are 15 residues in the CDR3. Written as DNA, the CDR3 is TGTGCCAGCAGCTGGACTAGCGGGGGAATCGGGGAGCTGTTTTTT. Its translation: CASSWTSGGIGELFF. Drawing the rest from reference TRBV5-4 and TRBJ2-2, the complete variable domain is ETGVTQSPTHLIKTRGQQVTLRCSSQSGHNTVSWYQQALGQGPQFIFQYYREEENGRGNFPPRFSGLQFPNYSSELNVNALELDDSALYLCASSWTSGGIGELFFGEGSRLTVL.

The chain recombines TRBV10-3 with TRBJ2-7, with D possibly matching TRBD2 (5 bases). The CDR3 totals 17 residues. V lost 4 bases, J lost 0 bases, and 19 bases lay in between. Germline CDR1 ENHRY, CDR2 SYGVKD. CDR3 bases: TGTGCCATCAGTGGGACTCGAGGAAAAACCTTCTCCTACGAGCAGTACTTC. It specifies CAISGTRGKTFSYEQYF.

About this clone itself: The identical CDR3 is also encoded by other nucleotide sequences in the sample. J is TRBJ1-5 and V is TRBV19; 8 bases align to TRBD1. Trimming took 4 bases from V and 4 from J; bases not matched to a gene: 3. The CDR3 length is 14 residues. Germline V lookup: CDR1 LNHDA, CDR2 SQIVND (reference sequence). Here the CDR3 DNA reads TGTGCCAGTAGTACCACAGGGGGTAATCAGCCCCAGCATTTT. Amino acid sequence: CASSTTGGNQPQHF.

The chain links TRBV2 to TRBJ2-3; maybe TRBD1 (6 bases). V was shortened by 4 bases and J by 10 bases, with 9 bases between the two germline ends. The CDR3 length is 11 residues. The germline gives CDR1 SNHLY, CDR2 FYNNEI. CDR3 in amino acids: CASSVQGSQYF. In DNA, the CDR3 is TGTGCCAGCAGTGTACAGGGATCGCAGTATTTT.

Points on this clone: Compared with germline, one end of the junction differs, possibly owing to a read error. The CDR3 DNA follows: TGTGCCGGCAGCTTGGTCCTTACAGTTGGCTATGGCTACACCTTC. The encoded protein is CAGSLVLTVGYGYTF. The chain uses TRBV5-6 and TRBJ1-2; no firm D call. The CDR3 consists of 15 residues. In germline, CDR1 is SGHDT, CDR2 YYEEEE.